This entry is about one TCR beta chain. This entry belongs to a study of control samples from healthy donors and cancer patients. V lost 6 bases and J lost 4; bases outside the gene matches: 5. This CDR3 spans 13 amino acids. Clones were read by immunoSEQ multiplex PCR, and TCRdb kept only the in-frame ones, dropping some. The table lists around 110,000 clones, approximately 92% of them singletons. The sample was PBMCs. The TCR was taken from a woman in her 50s with colorectal cancer. This rearrangement joins TRBV12-3 or TRBV12-4 to TRBJ1-1; 7 bases fit TRBD1. CDR3: CASRPSGGTEAFF. The DNA of the CDR3 is TGTGCCAGCAGGCCCTCAGGGGGCACTGAAGCTTTCTTT.